These 11 T cell receptor beta chains share one sample of origin, sequenced in a study of T cells in Graves' hyperthyroidism and ophthalmopathy. The investigators amplified TCR beta CDR3 regions from RNA transcripts. First-round RT-PCR of the TCR CDR3 relied on the HTBI primer set. TCRdb passed the multiplex PCR reads through MiXCR, listing each CDR3 protein once. The repertoire holds some 600,000 distinct CDR3 sequences, approximately 14% seen once, with roughly 6.2% in the top ten. Sequencing used blood. The receptors shown here come from a woman in her thirties with Graves' hyperthyroidism that later progressed to Graves' ophthalmopathy.

This clonotype was counted at least ten times. This sequence joins TRBV6-1 and TRBJ1-5, with D uncertain. The CDR3 contains 13 residues. Germline V CDR1 and CDR2: MNHNS, SASEGT. Trimming pared 5 bases from V and 2 bases from J, leaving 7 bases between. CDR3 coding DNA: TGTGCCAGCAGTTTCGCCCGCAATCAGCCCCAGCATTTT. Protein product: CASSFARNQPQHF.

CDR3 region: CASAPSGGSYNEQFF. CDR3 in DNA: TGCGCCAGCGCCCCGAGTGGCGGATCCTACAATGAGCAGTTCTTC. The chain carries TRBV5-1 and TRBJ2-1; D is undetermined. V shed 7 bases and J shed 1 base, with 15 bases lying between them. The CDR3 length is 15 residues. CDR1 and CDR2 (germline): SGHRS, YFSETQ. Full variable domain (outside the CDR3, taken from reference TRBV5-1 and TRBJ2-1): KAGVTQTPRYLIKTRGQQVTLSCSPISGHRSVSWYQQTPGQGLQFLFEYFSETQRNKGNFPGRFSGRQFSNSRSEMNVSTLELGDSALYLCASAPSGGSYNEQFFGPGTRLTVL.

The chain uses TRBV2 and TRBJ2-5; 12 nucleotides line up with TRBD2. The V gene end was trimmed by 5 bases and the J gene end by 3 bases; junction bases not matched to a gene: 7. Germline V gene lookup returns CDR1 SNHLY and CDR2 FYNNEI. This CDR3 is 16 amino acids long. The CDR3 coding sequence is TGTGCCAGCAGTCCCGGACTAGCGGGAACCAAAGAGACCCAGTACTTC. It codes for CASSPGLAGTKETQYF.

This clonotype was counted between two and nine times. This chain joins TRBV6-2 or TRBV6-3 and TRBJ2-3, with a possible D match to TRBD1 (6 bases). This CDR3 contains 15 residues. Germline lookup yields CDR1 MNHEY and CDR2 SVGEGT. V was cut by 6 bases and J by 2 bases, with 15 bases left in between. Written as DNA, the CDR3 is TGTGCCAGCAGCAGGGGCATATTCCCCACAGATACGCAGTATTTT. This sequence encodes CASSRGIFPTDTQYF.

CDR3 DNA: TGTGCCAGCAGCCGTCTTGATGAGCAGTTCTTC. Its protein product is CASSRLDEQFF. This chain connects TRBV3-1 to TRBJ2-1; D call uncertain. The germline gives CDR1 LGHDT, CDR2 YNNKEL (reference sequence). The germline V and J ends were trimmed by 4 bases and 8 bases, with 6 bases remaining between them. The CDR3 has 11 residues.

This clonotype showed up many times. The chain couples TRBV20-1 to TRBJ2-2; 8 nucleotides line up with TRBD1. The V gene end was trimmed by 3 bases and the J gene end by 4 bases; junction bases not matched to a gene: 10. CDR1 and CDR2 (germline): DFQATT, SNEGSKA (reference sequence). This CDR3 contains 16 residues. In DNA form, the CDR3 reads TGCAGTGCTAGTAACTTGGACAGGGTTGTCACCGGGGAGCTGTTTTTT. This encodes CSASNLDRVVTGELFF.

In DNA, the CDR3 is TGTGCCAGCAGATCTACAGGATCCCCCGATGGCTACACCTTC. Translated, it gives CASRSTGSPDGYTF. The chain links TRBV5-6 to TRBJ1-2; possibly TRBD1 for D (5 bases). Trimming cost V 5 bases and J 6 bases, with 17 bases left between them. Germline CDR1 is SGHDT and CDR2 is YYEEEE. This CDR3 region has 14 residues.

Regarding this clonotype: This CDR3 fails to terminate in the conserved phenylalanine or tryptophan, so it likely reflects a read error. This chain uses TRBV30 with TRBJ2-7; 7 nucleotides line up with TRBD2. Germline values: CDR1 GTSNPN, CDR2 SVGIG (reference sequence). CDR3 size: 13 residues. V lost 8 bases and J lost 4; bases outside the gene matches: 11. The CDR3 DNA is TGTGCCGGGGGGGGACGGGTTTTGTACGAGCAGTACCTC. This codes for CAGGGRVLYEQYL.

This clonotype was counted many times. The chain joins TRBV2 to TRBJ2-2; TRBD1 agrees at 8 bases. The V and J ends lost 7 bases and 4 bases, in that order; junction bases with no gene match: 11. CDR3 length: 16 amino acids. The germline V gene encodes CDR1 SNHLY and CDR2 FYNNEI. The CDR3 DNA is TGTGCCAGCACTGGCCCCGGACAGGGTGCCACCGGGGAGCTGTTTTTT. The encoded protein is CASTGPGQGATGELFF.

The chain uses TRBV20-1 and TRBJ1-6; 12 positions match TRBD1. Germline trimming cut 6 bases from V and 8 bases from J; bases unmatched to any gene: 11. Germline loops: CDR1 DFQATT, CDR2 SNEGSKA (reference sequence). The CDR3 length is 16 residues. Here the CDR3 DNA reads TGCAGTGCCAACTCCGGGACAGGGGGCAAGGATTCACCCCTCCACTTT. Its translation is CSANSGTGGKDSPLHF.

Notes on this clonotype: It may be a read error: a sequence one base away is much more abundant. The chain combines TRBV7-2 with TRBJ2-1, with TRBD2 matching over 8 bases. CDR1 SGHTA and CDR2 FQGNSA come from the germline V gene. This CDR3 is 18 amino acids long. The CDR3 region is CASSLAGTRGSSYSEQFF. The CDR3, as DNA: TGTGCCAGCAGCTTAGCGGGGACTAGAGGGAGCTCCTACAGTGAGCAGTTCTTC.